The sequence of this T cell receptor beta chain was determined in a study of cytomegalovirus exposure and HLA in healthy donors. It was with 60 Vbeta and 13 Jbeta primers that the PCR ran. Clones were read by immunoSEQ multiplex PCR, and TCRdb kept only the in-frame ones, dropping some. The sample holds 85,000 to 120,000 clones, 63% seen once. The CDR3 contains 14 residues. CDR1 and CDR2 from the germline V gene are SGHNT and YYREEE (reference sequence). V was trimmed by 2 bases and J by 3 bases, leaving 11 bases between them. The sequencing sample was made of PBMCs. The TCR sequence derives from a human donor in good health. The V call is TRBV5-4, the J call TRBJ1-2; TRBD1 is a possible D gene (5 bases). CDR3: CASSFPTGDYGYTF. CDR3 nucleotide sequence: TGTGCCAGCAGCTTCCCAACGGGGGACTATGGCTACACCTTC.